This T cell receptor beta chain was identified during a study of read filtering for tumor transcriptome and immune sequencing. Study-wide context: By R-ISS, stages I, II and III held roughly 8, 15 and 7 patients. TCR-mapped reads were about 4 to 11 million with IR-seq versus roughly 75 to 1,400 with RNA-seq.

The V end was cut by 6 bases, the J end by 5 bases, with 8 bases between. Germline CDR1 and CDR2: ENHRY and SYGVKD. CDR3 length: 12 amino acids. This library used 300 to 500 ng RNA and molecular barcoded adaptors spanning alpha/delta and beta/gamma chains. TCRdb analysed the reads with MiXCR anew, one entry per CDR3 protein. The sample contains some 38,000 distinct CDR3 sequences, 13% to 15% of which appear only once. General study findings and limits: Single-read clonotypes: about 81.9% of IR-seq clonotypes (about 3.5% of reads), almost 75% of RNA-seq clonotypes (less than 50% of reads). Dropping single-read clonotypes raised IR-seq and RNA-seq shared-clonotype correlation.

In this sample, this clonotype turned up many times. The antigen is undetermined. V usage is TRBV10-3 and J usage is TRBJ1-5; D gene unclear. This sequence was found in a donor older than 35 with multiple myeloma. Sequenced material: a population of CD138-negative cells sorted from bone marrow. The CDR3 reads CAISREDQPQHF. CDR3 in DNA: TGTGCCATCAGCAGAGAGGATCAGCCCCAGCATTTT.